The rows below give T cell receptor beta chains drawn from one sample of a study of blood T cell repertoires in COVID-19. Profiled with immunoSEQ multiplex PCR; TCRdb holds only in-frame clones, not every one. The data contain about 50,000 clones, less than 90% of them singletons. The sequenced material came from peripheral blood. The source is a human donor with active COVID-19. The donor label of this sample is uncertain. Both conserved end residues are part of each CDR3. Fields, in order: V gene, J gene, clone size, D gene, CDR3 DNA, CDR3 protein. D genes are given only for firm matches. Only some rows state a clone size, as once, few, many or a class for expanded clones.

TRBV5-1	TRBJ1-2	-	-	TGCGCCAGCAGCTTAGGGTCGGGAGGCTACACCTTC	CASSLGSGGYTF
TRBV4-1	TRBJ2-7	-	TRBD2	TGCGCCAGCAGCCAAGATCTTAGCGGGGTCTACGAGCAGTACTTC	CASSQDLSGVYEQYF
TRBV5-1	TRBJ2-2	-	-	TGCGCCAGCAGCTTGGCCACTACGAACACCGGGGAGCTGTTTTTT	CASSLATTNTGELFF
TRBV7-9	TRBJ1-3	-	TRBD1	TGTGCCAGCAGCACCCCGACAGGGTCGGGTGGAAACACCATATATTTT	CASSTPTGSGGNTIYF
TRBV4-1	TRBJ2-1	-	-	TGCGCCAGCAGCCAAGTACGTCTGTCAGGGGAGAATGAGCAGTTCTTC	CASSQVRLSGENEQFF
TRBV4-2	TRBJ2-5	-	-	TGTGCCAGCAGCCCACTGGACCAAGAGACCCAGTACTTC	CASSPLDQETQYF
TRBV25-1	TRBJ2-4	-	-	TGTGCCAGCAGTGAATGGGGAGTAGCCAAAAACATTCAGTACTTC	CASSEWGVAKNIQYF
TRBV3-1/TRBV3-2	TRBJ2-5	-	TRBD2	TGTGCCAGCAGCCAAAGACTAGCGGGGGCCCAAGAGACCCAGTACTTC	CASSQRLAGAQETQYF
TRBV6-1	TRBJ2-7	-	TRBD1	TGTGCCAGCAGTGGGGGACAGGGGGCCAGTATCTCCTACGAGCAGTACTTC	CASSGGQGASISYEQYF
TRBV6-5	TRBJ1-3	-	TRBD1	TGTGCCAGCAGGACAGGGGCCTCGAGGGATCTATATTTT	CASRTGASRDLYF
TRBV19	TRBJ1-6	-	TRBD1	TGTGCCAGTAGTATCTCGGGGACAGGAAGTGTCCCCCTCCACTTT	CASSISGTGSVPLHF
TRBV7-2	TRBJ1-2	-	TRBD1	TGTGCCAGCAGCCCCGCCCCGGGACAGGGCTATGGCTACACCTTC	CASSPAPGQGYGYTF
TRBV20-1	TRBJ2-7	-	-	TGCAGCATCGACAGAATCTACGAGCAGTACTTC	CSIDRIYEQYF
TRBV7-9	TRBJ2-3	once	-	TGTGCCAGCAGCTTCTGGACAGGCACAGATACGCAGTATTTT	CASSFWTGTDTQYF
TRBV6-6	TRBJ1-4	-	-	TGTGCCAGCAGTTACTCTAGTCGCAGGGAAAAACTGTTTTTT	CASSYSSRREKLFF
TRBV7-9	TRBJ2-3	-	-	TGTGCCAGCAGCTTAGTGAGCGGGAGCACAGATACGCAGTATTTT	CASSLVSGSTDTQYF
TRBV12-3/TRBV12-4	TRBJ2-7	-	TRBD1	TGTGCCAGCAGTCCGGGACAGGGCTACGAGCAGTACTTC	CASSPGQGYEQYF
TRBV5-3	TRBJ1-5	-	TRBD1	TGTGCCAGAAGCACCAATGGAACCGGGACAGGGGAGAACCAGCCCCAGCATTTT	CARSTNGTGTGENQPQHF
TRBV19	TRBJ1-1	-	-	TGTGCCAGTAGATCGGGAGACGAAGCTTTCTTT	CASRSGDEAFF
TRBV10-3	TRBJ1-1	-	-	TGTGCCATCAGTGGTCTAGACAGAAGGATGAACACTGAAGCTTTCTTT	CAISGLDRRMNTEAFF
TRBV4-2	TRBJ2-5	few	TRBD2	TGTGCCAGCAGCCTGCTAGCGGGGGGTACTCAAGAGACCCAGTACTTC	CASSLLAGGTQETQYF
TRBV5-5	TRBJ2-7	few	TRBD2	TGTGCCAGCAGCTCAAGACTAGCGTCCTACGAGCAGTACTTC	CASSSRLASYEQYF
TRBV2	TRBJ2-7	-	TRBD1	TGTGTAAGACAGGGGGCCTCATCCTACGAGCAGTACTTC	CVRQGASSYEQYF
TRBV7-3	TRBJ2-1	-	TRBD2	TGTGCCAGCAGCAGGACTAGCGGGGGGCAAAGCGATGAGCAGTTCTTC	CASSRTSGGQSDEQFF
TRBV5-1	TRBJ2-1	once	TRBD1	TGCGCCAGCAGCTTGGGACAGGGGCCCTACAATGAGCAGTTCTTC	CASSLGQGPYNEQFF
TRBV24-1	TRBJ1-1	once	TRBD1	TGTGCCACCAGGGGGGACAGGGGGCAACCTTCCATGAACACTGAAGCTTTCTTT	CATRGDRGQPSMNTEAFF
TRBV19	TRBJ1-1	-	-	TGTGCCAGTAGGTTTAGAGAGCTAGGGGCTGAAGCTTTCTTT	CASRFRELGAEAFF
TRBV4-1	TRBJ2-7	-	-	TGCGCCAGCAGCCAAGAAGCGTCCGGAGTCAGGGCCTACGAGCAGTACTTC	CASSQEASGVRAYEQYF
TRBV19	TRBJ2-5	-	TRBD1	TGTGCCAGTAGGAACAGGGGGGCGGTGGAGACCCAGTACTTC	CASRNRGAVETQYF
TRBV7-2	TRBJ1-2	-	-	TGTGCCAGCAGCTTAACAGTCGTAGGACAGAACTATGGCTACACCTTC	CASSLTVVGQNYGYTF
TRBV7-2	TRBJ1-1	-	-	TGTGCCAGCAGCTTAGGGAACAGGAACACCATGAACACTGAAGCTTTCTTT	CASSLGNRNTMNTEAFF
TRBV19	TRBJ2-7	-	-	TGTGCCAGTAGGCCCGCAGGGGGGAACTACGAGCAGTACTTC	CASRPAGGNYEQYF
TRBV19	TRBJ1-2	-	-	TGTGCCACCTCTCTTGCCGGGAGGGTCTTCTTC	CATSLAGRVFF
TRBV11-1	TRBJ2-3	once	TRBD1	TGTGCCAGCAGCTTGGGACAGGTGGTACCCACAGATACGCAGTATTTT	CASSLGQVVPTDTQYF
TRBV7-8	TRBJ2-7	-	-	TGTGCCAGCAGCTTAGCGCGTGAGGCCCCGACCTACGAGCAGTACTTC	CASSLAREAPTYEQYF
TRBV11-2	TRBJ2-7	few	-	TGTGCCAGTCGGGATCACTCCTACGAGCAGTACTTC	CASRDHSYEQYF
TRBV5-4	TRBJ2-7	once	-	TGTGCCAGCAGCTTCCCCCAGGGAAAATACGAGCAGTACTTC	CASSFPQGKYEQYF
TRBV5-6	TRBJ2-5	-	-	TGTGCCAGCAGGACTCTTGCGGGCAAAGGTGGAGAGACCCAGTACTTC	CASRTLAGKGGETQYF
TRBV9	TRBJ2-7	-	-	TGTGCCAGCAGCCGCGACGGAGCCTCCTACGAGCAGTACTTC	CASSRDGASYEQYF
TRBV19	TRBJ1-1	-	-	TGTGCCAGTAGTATCACAGGGCGCGCCAGTGAAGCTTTCTTT	CASSITGRASEAFF
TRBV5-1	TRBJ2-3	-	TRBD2	TGCGCCAGCAGACTAACCGGACTAGCAGCAGATACGCAGTATTTT	CASRLTGLAADTQYF
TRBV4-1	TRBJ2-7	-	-	TGCGCCAGCAGCCAGACAGATTCCTCCTACGAGCAGTACTTC	CASSQTDSSYEQYF
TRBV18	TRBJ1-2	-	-	TGTGCCAGCTCACCACCCGCAGGGAGGTGGGGCTACACCTTC	CASSPPAGRWGYTF
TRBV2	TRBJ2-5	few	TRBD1	TGTGCCAGCCTCGGACAGGGCGTGGGGACCCAGTACTTC	CASLGQGVGTQYF
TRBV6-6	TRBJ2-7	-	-	TGTGCCAGCAGTTACACGGGAGACTCCTACGAGCAGTACTTC	CASSYTGDSYEQYF